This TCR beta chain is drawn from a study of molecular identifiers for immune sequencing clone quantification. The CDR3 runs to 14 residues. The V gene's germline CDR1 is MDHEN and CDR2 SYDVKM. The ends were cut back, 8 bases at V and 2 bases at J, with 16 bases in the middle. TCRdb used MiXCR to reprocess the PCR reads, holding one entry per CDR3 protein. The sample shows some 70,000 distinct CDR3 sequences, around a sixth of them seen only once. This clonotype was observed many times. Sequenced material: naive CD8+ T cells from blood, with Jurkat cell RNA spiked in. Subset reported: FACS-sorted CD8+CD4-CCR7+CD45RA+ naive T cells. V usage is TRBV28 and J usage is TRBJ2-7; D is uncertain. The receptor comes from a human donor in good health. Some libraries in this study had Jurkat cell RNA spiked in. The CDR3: CASVGVDSTYEQYF. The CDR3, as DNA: TGTGCCAGCGTTGGGGTAGACTCGACCTACGAGCAGTACTTC.